A single T cell receptor beta chain is shown here with its context. Its antigen remains unidentified. Measured with immunoSEQ multiplex PCR; TCRdb has only the in-frame clones, and not every one. The sample has approximately 200,000 clones; about nine tenths are singletons. The data were obtained in a study of T cell responses to AZD1222 COVID-19 vaccine. V shed 4 bases and J shed 4 bases, with 14 bases lying between them. The CDR3 has 15 amino acids. Germline V lookup: CDR1 MDHEN, CDR2 SYDVKM. General study findings and limits: Repertoires were sampled only after the peak T cell response. The donor group comprised mostly white British people and more females; the analysis possibly underestimated clonal diversity. Along spike, vaccine-associated CD4 TCRs were found throughout, with dominance at 160-218 and 743-854.

The sequencing here drew on peripheral blood, taken 28 days after the second AZD1222 dose. This chain connects TRBV28 to TRBJ1-3; D is undetermined. The TCR was taken from an adult who received the AZD1222 COVID-19 vaccine. For the CDR3, the DNA is TGTGCCAGCAGTTCCTTTCAGGTATCGGGAAACACCATATATTTT. This gives the protein CASSSFQVSGNTIYF. The complete variable domain, with remaining parts taken from reference TRBV28 and TRBJ1-3, reads DVKVTQSSRYLVKRTGEKVFLECVQDMDHENMFWYRQDPGLGLRLIYFSYDVKMKEKGDIPEGYSVSREKKERFSLILESASTNQTSMYLCASSSFQVSGNTIYFGEGSWLTVV.